This TCR beta chain originates from a study of blood T cell repertoires in COVID-19. For the study at large: Acute and convalescent COVID-19 samples came from the United States, Italy and Spain. PBMCs, B-cell-depleted T cells, or T cells were the source of the cDNA or gDNA that made up the material.

V was pared by 3 bases and J by 5 bases, with 6 bases of the junction left unmatched. The CDR3 covers 15 residues. Germline CDR1 LNHDA, CDR2 SQIVND (reference sequence). The authors' processing: Amplification with reference gene primers provided the estimates of nucleated cell counts. Profiled with immunoSEQ multiplex PCR; TCRdb holds only in-frame clones, not every one. V and J calls plus clone size are reproduced from that table; the DNA served to infer D and trimming. This table has about 59,000 clones, 60% to 80% appearing once. Material: peripheral blood. The chain employs TRBV19 and TRBJ2-3, with 9 bases fitting TRBD2. The receptor's source is a man older than 75 with acute or convalescent COVID-19. The CDR3: CASSISAGGEDTQYF. The CDR3 DNA is TGTGCCAGTAGTATTAGTGCGGGGGGGGAAGATACGCAGTATTTT.